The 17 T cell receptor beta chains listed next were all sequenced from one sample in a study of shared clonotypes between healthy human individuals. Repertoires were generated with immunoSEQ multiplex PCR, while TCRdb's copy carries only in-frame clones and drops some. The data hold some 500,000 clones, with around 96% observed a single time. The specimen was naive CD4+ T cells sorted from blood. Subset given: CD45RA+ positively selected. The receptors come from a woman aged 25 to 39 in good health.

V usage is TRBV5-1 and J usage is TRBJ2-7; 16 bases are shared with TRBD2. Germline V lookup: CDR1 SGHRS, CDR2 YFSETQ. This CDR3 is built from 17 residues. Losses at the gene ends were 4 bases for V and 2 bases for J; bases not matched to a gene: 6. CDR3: CASSRGTSGRATYEQYF. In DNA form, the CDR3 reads TGCGCCAGCAGCCGAGGGACTAGCGGGAGGGCCACCTACGAGCAGTACTTC.

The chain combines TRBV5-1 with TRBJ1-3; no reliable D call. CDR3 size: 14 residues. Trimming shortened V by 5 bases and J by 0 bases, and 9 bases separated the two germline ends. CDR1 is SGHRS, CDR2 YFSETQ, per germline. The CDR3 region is CASRTANSGNTIYF. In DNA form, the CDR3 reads TGCGCCAGCAGAACTGCAAACTCTGGAAACACCATATATTTT.

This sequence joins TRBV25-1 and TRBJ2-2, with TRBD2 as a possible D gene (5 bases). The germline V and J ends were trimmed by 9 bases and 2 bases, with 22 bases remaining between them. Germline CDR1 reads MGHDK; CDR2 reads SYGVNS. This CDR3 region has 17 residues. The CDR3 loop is CASGGLFSNENTGELFF. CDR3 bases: TGTGCCAGTGGTGGACTCTTTAGTAACGAAAACACCGGGGAGCTGTTTTTT.

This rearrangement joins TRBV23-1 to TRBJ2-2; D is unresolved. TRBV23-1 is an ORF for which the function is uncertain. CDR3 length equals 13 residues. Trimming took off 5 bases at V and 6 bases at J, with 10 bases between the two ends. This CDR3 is CASSDSYAGELFF. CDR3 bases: TGCGCCAGCAGTGACTCATATGCCGGGGAGCTGTTTTTT.

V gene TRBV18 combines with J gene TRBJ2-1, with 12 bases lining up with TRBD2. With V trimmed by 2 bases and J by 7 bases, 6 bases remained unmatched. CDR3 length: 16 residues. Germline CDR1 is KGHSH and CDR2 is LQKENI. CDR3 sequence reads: CASSPASGRALNEQFF. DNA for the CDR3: TGTGCCAGCTCACCAGCTAGCGGGAGGGCGTTGAATGAGCAGTTCTTC.

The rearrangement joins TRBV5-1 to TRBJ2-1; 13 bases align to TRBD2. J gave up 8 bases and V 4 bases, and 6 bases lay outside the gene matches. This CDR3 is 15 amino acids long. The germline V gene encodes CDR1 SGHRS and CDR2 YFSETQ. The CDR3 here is CASSPGLAGRDEQFF. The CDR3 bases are TGCGCCAGCAGCCCGGGACTAGCGGGACGGGATGAGCAGTTCTTC.

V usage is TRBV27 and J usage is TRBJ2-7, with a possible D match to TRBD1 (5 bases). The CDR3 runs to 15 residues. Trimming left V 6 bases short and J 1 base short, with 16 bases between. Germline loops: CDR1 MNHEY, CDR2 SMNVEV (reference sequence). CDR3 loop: CASRSSTGPSYEQYF. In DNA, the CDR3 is TGTGCCAGCAGATCATCTACAGGCCCTTCCTACGAGCAGTACTTC.

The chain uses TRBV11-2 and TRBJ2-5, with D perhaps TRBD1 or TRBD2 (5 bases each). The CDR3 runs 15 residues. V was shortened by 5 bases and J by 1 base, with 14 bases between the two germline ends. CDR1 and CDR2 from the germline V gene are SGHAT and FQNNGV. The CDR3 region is CASSKLQGPQETQYF. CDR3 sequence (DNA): TGTGCCAGCAGCAAGCTCCAGGGACCCCAAGAGACCCAGTACTTC.

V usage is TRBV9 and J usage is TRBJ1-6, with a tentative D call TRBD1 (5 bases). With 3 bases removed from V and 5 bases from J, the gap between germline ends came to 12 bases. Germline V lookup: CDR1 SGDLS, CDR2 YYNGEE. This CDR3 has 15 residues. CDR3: CASSADSRDNSPLHF. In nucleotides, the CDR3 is TGTGCCAGCAGCGCCGACAGCCGAGATAATTCACCCCTCCACTTT.

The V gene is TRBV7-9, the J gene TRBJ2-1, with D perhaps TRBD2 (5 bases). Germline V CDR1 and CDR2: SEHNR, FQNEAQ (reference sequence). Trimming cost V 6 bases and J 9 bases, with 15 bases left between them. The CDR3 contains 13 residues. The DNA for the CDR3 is TGTGCCAGCAGGGGAGCCAGGCCTTCTGAGCAGTTCTTC. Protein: CASRGARPSEQFF.

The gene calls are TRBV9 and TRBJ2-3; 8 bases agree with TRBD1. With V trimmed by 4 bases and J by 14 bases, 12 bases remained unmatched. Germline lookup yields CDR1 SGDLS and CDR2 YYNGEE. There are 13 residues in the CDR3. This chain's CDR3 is CASSRYRDRLRYF. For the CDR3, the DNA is TGTGCCAGCAGCCGTTACCGGGACAGGCTCCGGTATTTT.

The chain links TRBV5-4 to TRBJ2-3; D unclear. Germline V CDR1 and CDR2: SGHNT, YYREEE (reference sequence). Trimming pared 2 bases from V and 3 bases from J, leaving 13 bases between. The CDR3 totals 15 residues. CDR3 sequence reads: CASSLLGFATDTQYF. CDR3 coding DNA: TGTGCCAGCAGCTTACTTGGTTTCGCGACAGATACGCAGTATTTT.

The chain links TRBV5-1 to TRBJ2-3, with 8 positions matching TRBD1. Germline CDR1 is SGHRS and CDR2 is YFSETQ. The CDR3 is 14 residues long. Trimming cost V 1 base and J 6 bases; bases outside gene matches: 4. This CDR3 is CASSLWTGKDTQYF. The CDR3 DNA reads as TGCGCCAGCAGCTTGTGGACAGGGAAGGATACGCAGTATTTT.

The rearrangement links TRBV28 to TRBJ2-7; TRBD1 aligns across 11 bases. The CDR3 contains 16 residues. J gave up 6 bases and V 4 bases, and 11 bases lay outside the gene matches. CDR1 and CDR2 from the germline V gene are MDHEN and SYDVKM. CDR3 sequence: CASSSTSDRGLVEQYF. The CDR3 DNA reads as TGTGCCAGCAGTTCCACTTCGGACAGGGGGCTTGTCGAGCAGTACTTC.

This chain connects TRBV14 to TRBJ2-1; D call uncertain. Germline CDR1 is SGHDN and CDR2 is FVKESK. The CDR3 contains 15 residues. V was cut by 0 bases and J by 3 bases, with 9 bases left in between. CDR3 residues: CASSQEVRHYNEQFF. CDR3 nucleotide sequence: TGTGCCAGCAGCCAAGAAGTCCGACACTACAATGAGCAGTTCTTC. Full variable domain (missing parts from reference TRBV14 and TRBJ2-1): EAGVTQFPSHSVIEKGQTVTLRCDPISGHDNLYWYRRVMGKEIKFLLHFVKESKQDESGMPNNRFLAERTGGTYSTLKVQPAELEDSGVYFCASSQEVRHYNEQFFGPGTRLTVL.

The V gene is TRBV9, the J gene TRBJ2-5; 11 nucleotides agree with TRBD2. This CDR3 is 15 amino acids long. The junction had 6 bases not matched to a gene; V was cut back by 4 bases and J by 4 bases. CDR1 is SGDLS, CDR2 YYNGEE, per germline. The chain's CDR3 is CASSLGLAGPETQYF. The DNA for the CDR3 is TGTGCCAGCAGCCTTGGACTAGCGGGCCCAGAGACCCAGTACTTC.

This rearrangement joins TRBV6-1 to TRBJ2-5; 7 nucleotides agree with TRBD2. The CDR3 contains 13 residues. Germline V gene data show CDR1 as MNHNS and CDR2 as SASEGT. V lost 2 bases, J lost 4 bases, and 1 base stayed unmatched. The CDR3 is CASSERGGETQYF. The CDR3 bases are TGTGCCAGCAGTGAACGCGGGGGAGAGACCCAGTACTTC.